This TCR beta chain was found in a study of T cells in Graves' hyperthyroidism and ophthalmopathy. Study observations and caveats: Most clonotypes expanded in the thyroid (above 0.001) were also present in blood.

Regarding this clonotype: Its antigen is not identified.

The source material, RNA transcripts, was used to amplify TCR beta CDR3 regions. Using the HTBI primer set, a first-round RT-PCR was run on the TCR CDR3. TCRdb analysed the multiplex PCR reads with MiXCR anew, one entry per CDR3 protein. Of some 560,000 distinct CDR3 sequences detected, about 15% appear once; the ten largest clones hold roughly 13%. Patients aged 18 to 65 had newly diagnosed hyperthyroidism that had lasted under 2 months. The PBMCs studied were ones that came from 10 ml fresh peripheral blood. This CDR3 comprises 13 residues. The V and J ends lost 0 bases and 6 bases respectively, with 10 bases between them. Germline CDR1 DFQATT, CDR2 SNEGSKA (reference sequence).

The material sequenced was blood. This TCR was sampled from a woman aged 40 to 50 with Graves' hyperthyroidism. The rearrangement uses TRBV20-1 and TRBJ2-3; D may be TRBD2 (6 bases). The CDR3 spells CSAREEGPDTQYF. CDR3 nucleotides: TGCAGTGCTAGAGAGGAGGGCCCCGATACGCAGTATTTT.